This T cell receptor (beta chain) was retrieved from a study of technical replicates of blood from a handful of donors. Measured with immunoSEQ multiplex PCR; TCRdb has only the in-frame clones, and not every one. The repertoire includes 65,000 to 80,000 clones, 95% of them detected once, and more than 0.2% sits in the top ten. V lost 3 bases to trimming and J lost 0 bases, with 3 bases between them. This CDR3 contains 14 residues. CDR1 and CDR2 from the germline V gene are LGHNA and YNFKEQ. Sequenced: T cells isolated from PBMCs. The TCR sequence derives from a human donor in good health. The genes are TRBV4-2 and TRBJ2-6; the D is unclear. Here the CDR3 DNA reads TGTGCCAGCAGCCACAGCTCTGGGGCCAACGTCCTGACTTTC. This translates into CASSHSSGANVLTF.